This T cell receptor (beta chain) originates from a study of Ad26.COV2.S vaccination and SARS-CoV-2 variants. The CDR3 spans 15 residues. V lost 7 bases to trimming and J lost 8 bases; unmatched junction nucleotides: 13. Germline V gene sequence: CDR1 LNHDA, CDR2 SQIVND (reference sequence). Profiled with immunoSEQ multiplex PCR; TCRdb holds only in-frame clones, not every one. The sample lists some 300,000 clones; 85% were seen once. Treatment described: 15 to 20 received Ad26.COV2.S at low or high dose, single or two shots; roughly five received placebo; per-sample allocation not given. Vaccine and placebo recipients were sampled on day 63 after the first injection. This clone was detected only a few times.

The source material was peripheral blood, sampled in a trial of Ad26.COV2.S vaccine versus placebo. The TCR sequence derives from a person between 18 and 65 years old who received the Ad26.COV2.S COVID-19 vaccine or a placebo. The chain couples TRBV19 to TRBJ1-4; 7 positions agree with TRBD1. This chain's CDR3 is CASTHGGTVGEKLFF. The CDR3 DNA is TGTGCCAGTACTCATGGGGGGACAGTTGGCGAAAAACTGTTTTTT. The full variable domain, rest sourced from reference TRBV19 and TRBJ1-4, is DGGITQSPKYLFRKEGQNVTLSCEQNLNHDAMYWYRQDPGQGLRLIYYSQIVNDFQKGDIAEGYSVSREKKESFPLTVTSAQKNPTAFYLCASTHGGTVGEKLFFGSGTQLSVL.